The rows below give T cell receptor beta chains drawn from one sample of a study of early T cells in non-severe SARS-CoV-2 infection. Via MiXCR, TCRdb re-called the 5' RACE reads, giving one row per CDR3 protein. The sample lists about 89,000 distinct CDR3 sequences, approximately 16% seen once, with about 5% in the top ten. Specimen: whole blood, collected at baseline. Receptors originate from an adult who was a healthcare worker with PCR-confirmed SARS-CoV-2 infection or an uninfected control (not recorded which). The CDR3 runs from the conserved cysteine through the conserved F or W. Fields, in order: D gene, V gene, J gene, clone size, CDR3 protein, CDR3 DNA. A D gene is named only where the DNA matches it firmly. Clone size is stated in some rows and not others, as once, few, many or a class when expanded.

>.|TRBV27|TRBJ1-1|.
CASSSDGNRGTEAFF
TGTGCCAGCAGTTCGGACGGAAATAGGGGCACTGAAGCTTTCTTT
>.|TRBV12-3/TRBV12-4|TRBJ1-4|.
CASTPGVNEKLFF
TGTGCCAGCACCCCGGGGGTTAATGAAAAACTGTTTTTT
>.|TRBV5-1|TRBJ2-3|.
CASSPSAREFTDTQYF
TGCGCCAGCAGCCCTTCGGCCCGGGAGTTCACAGATACGCAGTATTTT
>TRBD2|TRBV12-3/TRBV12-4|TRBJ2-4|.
CASSPQGGNIQYF
TGTGCCAGCAGTCCGCAGGGAGGGAACATTCAGTACTTC
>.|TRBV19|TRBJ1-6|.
CASSAVGGSYNSPLHF
TGTGCCAGTAGCGCAGTTGGAGGCTCCTATAATTCACCCCTCCACTTT
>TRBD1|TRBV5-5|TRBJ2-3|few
CASSADRGSQYF
TGTGCCAGCAGCGCCGACAGGGGGTCGCAGTATTTT
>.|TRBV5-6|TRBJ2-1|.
CASRTLGTHNEQFF
TGTGCCAGCAGGACCCTGGGGACCCACAATGAGCAGTTCTTC
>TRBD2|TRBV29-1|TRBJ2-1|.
CSVDILAGNEQFF
TGCAGCGTTGATATACTAGCGGGAAATGAGCAGTTCTTC
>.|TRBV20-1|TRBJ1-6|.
CSAGDAPATNSPIHF
TGCAGTGCTGGAGATGCCCCAGCCACTAATTCACCCATCCACTTT
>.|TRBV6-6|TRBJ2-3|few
CASSWGDTQYF
TGTGCCAGCAGTTGGGGCGATACGCAGTATTTT
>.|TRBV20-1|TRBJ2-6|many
CSAPRLTARSGANVLTF
TGCAGTGCTCCGCGATTGACAGCACGCTCTGGGGCCAACGTCCTGACTTTC